A selection of T cell receptor beta chains follows, all from one sample in a study of regulatory T cells in long-lasting Graves disease. Via MiXCR, TCRdb re-called the multiplex PCR reads, giving one row per CDR3 protein. The data contain hundreds of thousands of distinct CDR3 sequences, 20% of them singletons. Sequences were derived from peripheral blood mononuclear cells (PBMCs), sampled when the disease was refractory, from a patient treated with antithyroid drugs. The receptors stem from a female donor with Graves disease. Each CDR3 is given with its conserved first and last residue. D genes are given only for firm matches. Size tells how often a clone was seen (once, few, many) or the class of an expanded clone, and some rows leave it out.

V gene: TRBV7-9; J gene: TRBJ2-7; clone size: few; D gene: .; CDR3 DNA: TGTGCCAGCAGCCGGGGGGCTAGTTACTCCTACGAGCAGTACTTC; CDR3 protein: CASSRGASYSYEQYF
V gene: TRBV20-1; J gene: TRBJ1-1; clone size: few; D gene: TRBD1; CDR3 DNA: TGCAGTGCTACCAAGACAGGGGGCTTTGAAGCTTTCTTT; CDR3 protein: CSATKTGGFEAFF
V gene: TRBV27; J gene: TRBJ2-7; clone size: .; D gene: TRBD2; CDR3 DNA: TGTGCCAGCACATCCAGGGTGGTAGCGGGCTCCTACGAGCAGTACTTC; CDR3 protein: CASTSRVVAGSYEQYF
V gene: TRBV10-3; J gene: TRBJ2-7; clone size: many; D gene: .; CDR3 DNA: TGTGCCACAGCCGGCGGTGGCGGGACACACCACGAGCAGTACTTC; CDR3 protein: CATAGGGGTHHEQYF
V gene: TRBV12-3/TRBV12-4; J gene: TRBJ2-2; clone size: .; D gene: .; CDR3 DNA: TGTGCCAGCAGTTTGGGCATGAGCACCGGGGAGCTGTTTTTT; CDR3 protein: CASSLGMSTGELFF
V gene: TRBV15; J gene: TRBJ2-2; clone size: .; D gene: .; CDR3 DNA: TGTGCCACCAGCGTCCGAGACACCGGGGAGCTGTTTTTT; CDR3 protein: CATSVRDTGELFF
V gene: TRBV6-1; J gene: TRBJ1-2; clone size: .; D gene: .; CDR3 DNA: TGTGCCAGCAGACTTCAGGGGTCGGGAGGCTACACCTTC; CDR3 protein: CASRLQGSGGYTF
V gene: TRBV7-2; J gene: TRBJ1-5; clone size: .; D gene: .; CDR3 DNA: TGTGCCAGCAGCCCTGAAGTAGGGAGCAATCAGCCCCAGCATTTT; CDR3 protein: CASSPEVGSNQPQHF
V gene: TRBV20-1; J gene: TRBJ2-7; clone size: many; D gene: .; CDR3 DNA: TGCAGTGCTACCCGCGGGACACAGTCCTACGAGCAGTACTTC; CDR3 protein: CSATRGTQSYEQYF
V gene: TRBV9; J gene: TRBJ1-1; clone size: .; D gene: .; CDR3 DNA: TGTGCCAGCAGCGTAGGGGGGTACACTGAAGCTTTCTTT; CDR3 protein: CASSVGGYTEAFF
V gene: TRBV2; J gene: TRBJ1-1; clone size: many; D gene: TRBD1; CDR3 DNA: TGTGCCAGCAGTGTCGACAGGGTAGACACTGAAGCTTTCTTT; CDR3 protein: CASSVDRVDTEAFF
V gene: TRBV20-1; J gene: TRBJ2-2; clone size: .; D gene: TRBD2; CDR3 DNA: TGCAGTGCTAGAGATCGCGGACTAGCCGGGGAGCTGTTTTTT; CDR3 protein: CSARDRGLAGELFF
V gene: TRBV18; J gene: TRBJ1-5; clone size: few; D gene: .; CDR3 DNA: TGTGCCAGCTCACCGACACAGGGCCTCGCAGGGCCCCAGCATTTT; CDR3 protein: CASSPTQGLAGPQHF
V gene: TRBV7-9; J gene: TRBJ2-7; clone size: few; D gene: .; CDR3 DNA: TGTGCCAGCAGCACATGGGACCCAGTGGGGATCAACTTC; CDR3 protein: CASSTWDPVGINF
V gene: TRBV20-1; J gene: TRBJ1-1; clone size: .; D gene: .; CDR3 DNA: TGCAGTGCTAGAGATGGGGCCGGGAGTGAAGCTTTCTTT; CDR3 protein: CSARDGAGSEAFF
V gene: TRBV19; J gene: TRBJ1-4; clone size: few; D gene: .; CDR3 DNA: TGTGCCAGTAGTATATGGGACAACCATGAAAAACTGTTTTTT; CDR3 protein: CASSIWDNHEKLFF
V gene: TRBV19; J gene: TRBJ1-2; clone size: .; D gene: TRBD1; CDR3 DNA: TGTGCCAGTAGTGGCCGCCGGGACAGGCATCGCTATGGCTACACCTTC; CDR3 protein: CASSGRRDRHRYGYTF
V gene: TRBV4-3; J gene: TRBJ1-2; clone size: few; D gene: TRBD1; CDR3 DNA: TGCGCCAGCAGCCAAGAAGGACAGGGTCATCCCTATGGCTACACCTTC; CDR3 protein: CASSQEGQGHPYGYTF
V gene: TRBV3-1; J gene: TRBJ1-1; clone size: many; D gene: .; CDR3 DNA: TGTGCCAGCAGCCAGGGGCCGGGGAACACTGAAGCTTTCTTT; CDR3 protein: CASSQGPGNTEAFF
V gene: TRBV5-4; J gene: TRBJ2-2; clone size: .; D gene: .; CDR3 DNA: TGTGCCAGCAGCTTCGGACTGACCGACACCGGGGAGCTGTTTTTT; CDR3 protein: CASSFGLTDTGELFF
V gene: TRBV12-3/TRBV12-4; J gene: TRBJ2-2; clone size: few; D gene: .; CDR3 DNA: TGTGCCAGCAGCCTAGGGGGGGTAGTCGGGGAGCTGTTTTTT; CDR3 protein: CASSLGGVVGELFF
V gene: TRBV30; J gene: TRBJ2-7; clone size: few; D gene: .; CDR3 DNA: TGTGCCTGGAGTGCCCCGATTTTGGGGAGGAGTTACGAGCAGTACTTC; CDR3 protein: CAWSAPILGRSYEQYF
V gene: TRBV30; J gene: TRBJ1-1; clone size: .; D gene: .; CDR3 DNA: TGTGCCTGGAACGAACTGGGGGCAGGGACTGAAGCTTTCTTT; CDR3 protein: CAWNELGAGTEAFF
V gene: TRBV12-3/TRBV12-4; J gene: TRBJ1-2; clone size: many; D gene: TRBD1; CDR3 DNA: TGTGCCAGCAGCCCCGACAGGGGACCTACTAACTATGGCTACACCTTC; CDR3 protein: CASSPDRGPTNYGYTF
V gene: TRBV19; J gene: TRBJ1-1; clone size: .; D gene: .; CDR3 DNA: .; CDR3 protein: CASSIVGEGTFF
V gene: TRBV28; J gene: TRBJ2-5; clone size: many; D gene: .; CDR3 DNA: TGTGCCAGCAGTACCGGTCGGGCCCGGGAGACCCAGTACTTC; CDR3 protein: CASSTGRARETQYF
V gene: TRBV2; J gene: TRBJ2-7; clone size: many; D gene: .; CDR3 DNA: TGTGCCAGCACAGCAGGAGGGGGCTCCTACGAGCAGTACTTC; CDR3 protein: CASTAGGGSYEQYF
V gene: TRBV5-1; J gene: TRBJ2-5; clone size: .; D gene: TRBD1; CDR3 DNA: TGCGCCAGCAGCGTACAGGGGTTGGAAGAGACCCAGTACTTC; CDR3 protein: CASSVQGLEETQYF
V gene: TRBV2; J gene: TRBJ2-2; clone size: once; D gene: .; CDR3 DNA: TGTGCCAGCAGTCAAACCCTAGGGACCGGGGAGCTGCTTTTT; CDR3 protein: CASSQTLGTGELLF
V gene: TRBV2; J gene: TRBJ2-3; clone size: .; D gene: .; CDR3 DNA: TGTGCCAGCAGCTCGGCCGGGACAACGCAGTATTTT; CDR3 protein: CASSSAGTTQYF
V gene: TRBV20-1; J gene: TRBJ1-2; clone size: many; D gene: .; CDR3 DNA: TGCAGTGCTAGAGCAGACTATGGCTACACCTTC; CDR3 protein: CSARADYGYTF
V gene: TRBV28; J gene: TRBJ2-4; clone size: many; D gene: TRBD1; CDR3 DNA: TGTGCCAGCCGTGGGACAGGGGAAAACATTCAGTACTTC; CDR3 protein: CASRGTGENIQYF
V gene: TRBV2; J gene: TRBJ2-5; clone size: many; D gene: TRBD1; CDR3 DNA: TGTGCCACCGGGACAGGGACTGGAGAGACCCAGTACTTC; CDR3 protein: CATGTGTGETQYF
V gene: TRBV5-1; J gene: TRBJ2-2; clone size: .; D gene: .; CDR3 DNA: TGCGCCAGCAGCTGGCGGGACACTACCACCGGGGAGCTGTTTTTT; CDR3 protein: CASSWRDTTTGELFF
V gene: TRBV7-2; J gene: TRBJ1-3; clone size: few; D gene: .; CDR3 DNA: TGTGCCACCTCTCGAGGGGGGCTACGGGGAAACACCATATATTTT; CDR3 protein: CATSRGGLRGNTIYF
V gene: TRBV3-1; J gene: TRBJ1-3; clone size: .; D gene: .; CDR3 DNA: TGTGCCAGCAGCGACCCCTTTGGCACCATATATTTT; CDR3 protein: CASSDPFGTIYF
V gene: TRBV5-1; J gene: TRBJ1-2; clone size: .; D gene: .; CDR3 DNA: TGCGCCAGCAGCCCCGGATTGATGGAGGACTACACCTTC; CDR3 protein: CASSPGLMEDYTF
V gene: TRBV5-1; J gene: TRBJ1-5; clone size: .; D gene: .; CDR3 DNA: TGTGCCAGCAGCTCCGACATCGCCCGCAATCAGCCCCAGCATTTT; CDR3 protein: CASSSDIARNQPQHF
V gene: TRBV7-3; J gene: TRBJ1-2; clone size: few; D gene: .; CDR3 DNA: TGTGCCAGCAGCTTAAATGGGGGGGATGGCTACACCTTC; CDR3 protein: CASSLNGGDGYTF
V gene: TRBV18; J gene: TRBJ2-7; clone size: few; D gene: .; CDR3 DNA: TGTGCCAGCTCATCCACTTCGACCAGGGAAGCGGGCGAGCAGTACTTC; CDR3 protein: CASSSTSTREAGEQYF
V gene: TRBV6-5; J gene: TRBJ1-1; clone size: many; D gene: .; CDR3 DNA: TGTGCCAGCAGTTACTCCGGTTTAACTGAAGCTTTCTTT; CDR3 protein: CASSYSGLTEAFF
V gene: TRBV18; J gene: TRBJ1-6; clone size: .; D gene: TRBD1; CDR3 DNA: TGTGCCAGCTCATTGACAGGGCCCAGCTCCTATAATTCACCCCCCCACTTT; CDR3 protein: CASSLTGPSSYNSPPHF
V gene: TRBV12-3/TRBV12-4; J gene: TRBJ2-7; clone size: many; D gene: .; CDR3 DNA: TGTGCCAGCAGTCGAATACCTTACGAGCAGTACTTC; CDR3 protein: CASSRIPYEQYF
V gene: TRBV19; J gene: TRBJ1-3; clone size: .; D gene: .; CDR3 DNA: TGTGCCAGTAGTTCCCCGGGACAACTAGCCTCTGGAAACACCATATATTTT; CDR3 protein: CASSSPGQLASGNTIYF
V gene: TRBV2; J gene: TRBJ1-2; clone size: many; D gene: .; CDR3 DNA: TGTGCCAGCAGTGAGACCTATGGCTACACCTTC; CDR3 protein: CASSETYGYTF
V gene: TRBV18; J gene: TRBJ1-2; clone size: many; D gene: TRBD1; CDR3 DNA: TGTGCCAGCTCACCGCAGGACAGGGACTACTATGGCTACACCTTC; CDR3 protein: CASSPQDRDYYGYTF
V gene: TRBV5-5; J gene: TRBJ1-4; clone size: few; D gene: .; CDR3 DNA: TGTGCCAGCAGCTTGGTGGGCGGTGAAAAACTGTTTTTT; CDR3 protein: CASSLVGGEKLFF
V gene: TRBV12-3/TRBV12-4; J gene: TRBJ2-6; clone size: many; D gene: .; CDR3 DNA: TGTGCCAGCAGTCCGGACGCCTCTGGGGCCAACGTCCTGACTTTC; CDR3 protein: CASSPDASGANVLTF
V gene: TRBV27; J gene: TRBJ1-1; clone size: .; D gene: TRBD1; CDR3 DNA: TGTGCCAGCAATGGACAGGGGCCGATGGGCACTGAAGCTTTCTTT; CDR3 protein: CASNGQGPMGTEAFF
V gene: TRBV24-1; J gene: TRBJ1-5; clone size: many; D gene: TRBD1; CDR3 DNA: TGTGCCACCAGTGATCCTTCAGGGGGTGCTCAGCCCCAGCATTTT; CDR3 protein: CATSDPSGGAQPQHF
V gene: TRBV7-2; J gene: TRBJ1-3; clone size: .; D gene: .; CDR3 DNA: TGTGCCAGCAGCGGAGCCTCTTTCCTGCCAAACACCATATATTTT; CDR3 protein: CASSGASFLPNTIYF
V gene: TRBV30; J gene: TRBJ1-2; clone size: .; D gene: .; CDR3 DNA: TGTGCCTGGAGTGTGGGCCAGCTCTATGGCTACACCTTC; CDR3 protein: CAWSVGQLYGYTF
V gene: TRBV12-3/TRBV12-4; J gene: TRBJ1-4; clone size: many; D gene: .; CDR3 DNA: TGTGCCAGCAGTTTTTTGGGTAGCGAAAAACTGTTTTTT; CDR3 protein: CASSFLGSEKLFF
V gene: TRBV6-1; J gene: TRBJ1-5; clone size: many; D gene: TRBD1; CDR3 DNA: TGTGCCAGCCACACAGGGGGTCAGCCCCAGCATTTT; CDR3 protein: CASHTGGQPQHF
V gene: TRBV6-1; J gene: TRBJ2-1; clone size: .; D gene: TRBD1; CDR3 DNA: TGTGCCAGCAGTCTAGGGACAGGGGGCGGTGGGCAGTTCTTC; CDR3 protein: CASSLGTGGGGQFF
V gene: TRBV15; J gene: TRBJ1-6; clone size: many; D gene: .; CDR3 DNA: TGTGCCACCAGCAGTCGCGGAGACCCTCTACATCCTTATAATTCACCCCTCCACTTT; CDR3 protein: CATSSRGDPLHPYNSPLHF
V gene: TRBV6-5; J gene: TRBJ1-4; clone size: many; D gene: .; CDR3 DNA: TGTGCCAGCAGTTACCCCGGGACGGCTGAAAAACTGTTTTTT; CDR3 protein: CASSYPGTAEKLFF